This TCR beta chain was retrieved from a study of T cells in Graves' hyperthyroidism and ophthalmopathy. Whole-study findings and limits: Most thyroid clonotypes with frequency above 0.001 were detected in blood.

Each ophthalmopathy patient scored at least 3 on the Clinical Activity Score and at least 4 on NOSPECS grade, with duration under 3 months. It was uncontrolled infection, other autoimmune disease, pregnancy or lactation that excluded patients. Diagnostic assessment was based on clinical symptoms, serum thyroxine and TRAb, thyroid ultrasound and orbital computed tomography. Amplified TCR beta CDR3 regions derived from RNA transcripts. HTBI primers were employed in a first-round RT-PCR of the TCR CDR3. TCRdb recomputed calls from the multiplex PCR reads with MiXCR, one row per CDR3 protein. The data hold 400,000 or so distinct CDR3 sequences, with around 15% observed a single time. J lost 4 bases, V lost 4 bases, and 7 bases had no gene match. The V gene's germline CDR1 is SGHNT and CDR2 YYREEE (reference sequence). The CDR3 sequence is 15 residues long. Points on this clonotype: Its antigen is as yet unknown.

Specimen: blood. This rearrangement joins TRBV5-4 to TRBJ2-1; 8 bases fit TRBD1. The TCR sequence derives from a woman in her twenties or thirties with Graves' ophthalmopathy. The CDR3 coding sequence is TGTGCCAGCAGCGGTGGACAGGGCACATACAATGAGCAGTTCTTC. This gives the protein CASSGGQGTYNEQFF.